The 4 T cell receptor beta chains listed next were all sequenced from one sample in a study of graft-versus-host responses after intestinal transplantation. There were approximately 200,000 CFSE-labeled responder cells plated together with approximately 200,000 irradiated, violet-dye-labeled stimulator cells. Some clones are missing from TCRdb's copy, which holds only in-frame ones; the method was immunoSEQ multiplex PCR. The sample shows some 10,000 clones, under 40% of them seen only once. The sequenced sample was alloreactive CD8+ T cells from a mixed lymphocyte reaction culture, obtained before intestinal transplant. The subset denotes: CFSE-low proliferating T cells sorted from roughly six-day pre-transplant mixed lymphocyte reaction (GvH or HvG direction). The receptors were gathered from a human patient who received an intestinal transplant.

This clone has a handful of counts. V gene TRBV5-4 combines with J gene TRBJ2-7; TRBD1 matches at 7 bases. The CDR3 totals 14 residues. Germline V gene data show CDR1 as SGHNT and CDR2 as YYREEE (reference sequence). The V and J ends lost 3 bases and 3 bases, in that order; junction bases with no gene match: 6. CDR3 region: CASSWDQGDYEQYF. In DNA, the CDR3 is TGTGCCAGCAGCTGGGACCAGGGGGACTACGAGCAGTACTTC.

The rearrangement joins TRBV2 to TRBJ1-2; D gene uncertain. The germline V gene has CDR1 SNHLY and CDR2 FYNNEI. The CDR3 is 15 amino acids. V gave up 4 bases and J gave up 8 bases, with 20 bases separating them. DNA of the CDR3: TGTGCCAGCAGTGCCAAGCCCGGGTCCCCGGCAGGCTACACCTTC. Protein product: CASSAKPGSPAGYTF.

This clone was observed a few times. The rearrangement links TRBV7-3 to TRBJ2-5, with D possibly matching TRBD2 (5 bases). Germline V gives CDR1 SGHTA, CDR2 FQGTGA. V dropped 3 bases and J dropped 5 bases, with 10 bases sitting between them. The CDR3 length is 13 residues. CDR3 amino acids: CASSLGVRETQYF. The CDR3 coding sequence is TGTGCCAGCAGCTTGGGAGTTAGGGAGACCCAGTACTTC.

The chain carries TRBV4-1 and TRBJ1-1; D possibly corresponds to TRBD1 (5 bases). V lost 8 bases and J lost 4, with 17 bases in between. The CDR3 contains 14 residues. The V gene's germline CDR1 is MGHRA and CDR2 YSYEKL. In DNA, the CDR3 is TGCGCCAGCGGACATAACTCGGTGGGCACTGAAGCTTTCTTT. It specifies CASGHNSVGTEAFF.